There are a few counts of the clone carrying this T cell receptor delta chain. Its antigen is not known. For this DNA, TCRdb reports the protein of a much larger clone, which diverges at residue 14, most likely from a read error; the protein presented here is translated directly from the DNA. TRG and TRD sequences were obtained from every sorted gammadelta sample. TCRdb repeated clone calling on the multiplex PCR reads with CATT. The sample records 53,000 or so delta-chain clones, about 2% being singletons. These data are taken from a study of γδ T cells in repeated Plasmodium falciparum infection. Study as a whole: Malian children with intense seasonal malaria exposure were compared with matched Australian children. Timepoints: baseline, immediately before selected infections, and 21 days after every infection. The study's findings and limits: Malian children's Vdelta2-negative repertoires appeared more expanded and less diverse than Australians'.

Gammadelta T cells were flow-sorted from PBMC into Vgamma9/Vdelta2+ and Vdelta2-negative populations for bulk analysis. Germline V gene sequence: CDR1 TSWWSYY, CDR2 QGS. J was trimmed by 2 bases and V by 4 bases; bases with no gene match: 30. The CDR3 has 23 amino acids. The TCR originated in a pool of human donors (malaria-infected and uninfected, not separated). Sequencing was carried out using gamma-delta T cells from blood. The chain recombines TRDV1 with TRDJ1; TRDD2 matches at 8 bases. The J gene comes from matching the DNA to germline here; TCRdb lacks it. CDR3 nucleotide sequence: TGTGCTCTTGGGGTCCCTCCCCTCTTCCTACGTGGCTGGAGGAGAGACAGAACCGATAAACTCATCTTT. Encoded protein: CALGVPPLFLRGWRRDRTDKLIF.